A selection of T cell receptor beta chains follows, all from one sample in a study of response to subunit inactivated influenza vaccine. One entry per CDR3 protein results from TCRdb running MiXCR on the RT-PCR reads. Of 750,000 to 850,000 distinct CDR3 sequences listed, around 18% are singletons. The sequencing used PBMCs from blood, collected less than 6 days after vaccination. These receptors originate from a man in his fifties or sixties who received an inactivated influenza vaccine. CDR3s include the opening cysteine and the closing phenylalanine or tryptophan. The order of the fields is V gene, J gene, CDR3 protein.

TRBV5-1	TRBJ2-1	CASSPLRGSGGKEQFF
TRBV28	TRBJ1-3	CASSGRYPGNTIYF
TRBV29-1	TRBJ2-7	CSVEERETYEQYF
TRBV20-1	TRBJ2-3	CSARDVKRTTDTQYF
TRBV12-3/TRBV12-4	TRBJ2-3	CASSFGAGSTDTQYF
TRBV4-3	TRBJ2-7	CASSLYPSGGAYEQYF
TRBV12-3/TRBV12-4	TRBJ1-6	CASTPTGGSPLHF
TRBV6-1	TRBJ2-7	CASSLVFGGSSYEQYF
TRBV20-1	TRBJ1-1	CSARDQGGTEAFF
TRBV7-6	TRBJ2-5	CASSLEGLPKETQYF
TRBV20-1	TRBJ2-3	CSVATGGGTDTQYF
TRBV11-2	TRBJ1-2	CASSQGGGLNYGYTF
TRBV9	TRBJ2-5	CASSTRLAGEQETQYF
TRBV29-1	TRBJ2-5	CSVEDPEWGRWETQYF
TRBV27	TRBJ2-1	CASSPGLGVYNEQFF
TRBV27	TRBJ2-1	CASSPIGIGGSNEQFF
TRBV6-1	TRBJ2-7	CASQTGQNIPYEQYF
TRBV25-1	TRBJ2-2	CASSDRQGATGELFF
TRBV28	TRBJ1-6	CASSSGQGNNSPLHF
TRBV6-5	TRBJ2-2	CASTSTVSSGELFF
TRBV7-2	TRBJ2-6	CASSLDRVRSGANVLTF
TRBV20-1	TRBJ2-7	CSAPPGQGYEQYF
TRBV12-3/TRBV12-4	TRBJ2-7	CASSVDYEQYF
TRBV10-3	TRBJ2-1	CAISGSGGEVQFF
TRBV19	TRBJ2-7	CASSIGGGADSYEQYF
TRBV24-1	TRBJ2-6	CATSDPARAGANVLTF
TRBV2	TRBJ2-1	CASSPQVGSNEQFF
TRBV30	TRBJ2-7	CASTQGVYEQYF
TRBV5-2	TRBJ2-4	CAMGPGTGNIQYF
TRBV7-8	TRBJ1-1	CASSLPSGGRTEAFF
TRBV5-1	TRBJ2-2	CASSIDGSGFNTGELFF
TRBV20-1	TRBJ1-6	CSARTEPGLNSPLHF
TRBV5-1	TRBJ2-1	CASSLPTSGGPIYNEQFF
TRBV10-2	TRBJ1-3	CASSGGFRNTIYF
TRBV16	TRBJ2-3	CASSPFQGWTDTQYF
TRBV19	TRBJ1-1	CASSIMRNTEAFF
TRBV15	TRBJ2-5	CATSRDVATQYF
TRBV6-2/TRBV6-3	TRBJ2-2	CASSYSRMYSPNTGELFF
TRBV11-2	TRBJ2-1	CASSLPGLAGGAYNEQFF
TRBV7-9	TRBJ2-7	CASSLGSPGDEQYF
TRBV6-5	TRBJ2-7	CASSYSGTGAVRDEQYF
TRBV5-1	TRBJ2-3	CASSLYQEQNTQYF
TRBV4-1	TRBJ2-7	CASSHHENEQYF
TRBV6-1	TRBJ2-7	CASKGLAAIEQYF
TRBV20-1	TRBJ2-5	CSARDRQGAETQYF
TRBV9	TRBJ2-3	CASSTQTSSGDTQYF
TRBV6-2/TRBV6-3	TRBJ2-7	CASSYSLGRSSYEQYF
TRBV7-9	TRBJ2-5	CASTVEQETQYF
TRBV20-1	TRBJ2-5	CSGRGIDQETQYF
TRBV9	TRBJ1-2	CASSVGVGTPYGYTF
TRBV7-2	TRBJ2-1	CASSSRDNYNEQFF